The 23 T cell receptor beta chains listed next were all sequenced from one sample in a study of CD8+ T cells in alopecia areata. RNA was isolated and reverse transcribed to cDNA, the sequencing template. The protocol was immunoSEQ multiplex PCR, while the TCRdb copy is restricted to in-frame clones and leaves out a portion. This sample carries 270,000 or so clones, none of them present only once. Pooled cutaneous lymph node cells were sorted using CD4, CD8alpha, NKG2D, NKG2ACE and other markers. The sample taken for sequencing was CD4+ T cells sorted from a lymph node. The receptor source for this set is a C3H/HeJ mouse with alopecia areata. As its MHC haplotype, the strain has H2-k.

This clone showed up just a few times. Genes here carry mouse names. CDR3 DNA, as far as it was read: TGTGGGGCGGACAGTAACTATGCT. It is translated as CGADSNYA. The CDR3, in full, reads CGADSNYAEQFF. The gene calls are TRBV29 and TRBJ2-1; D might be TRBD1 (6 bases). The CDR3 goes on 4 residues after the read ends, and that part is filled in from the germline J gene. Germline V gene lookup returns CDR1 MSHET and CDR2 SYDVDS. This CDR3 spans 12 amino acids.

In its sample, this clone was seen many times. All gene names here are mouse names. The observed sequence ends 4 residues before the CDR3 terminus, with the missing tail filled in from the germline J gene. This chain joins TRBV13-1 and TRBJ2-2; D might be TRBD1 (6 bases). Looked up from germline, CDR1 is NSHNY and CDR2 is SYGAGN. The CDR3 spans 14 residues. Trimming pared 2 bases from V and 2 bases from J, leaving 7 bases between. CDR3 amino acids: CASSEDSNTGQLYF. CDR3 bases read: TGTGCCAGCAGTGAGGACAGCAACACCGGG.

This clone was counted between two and nine times. The genes and germline here are from mouse. The read ends 3 residues shy of where the CDR3 ends; the end is completed using the germline J gene. This chain joins TRBV19 and TRBJ1-6, with 8 bases aligning to TRBD1. TRBJ1-6 has ORF status, its function being uncertain. V was pared by 3 bases and J by 0 bases, with 2 bases of the junction left unmatched. This CDR3 spans 16 amino acids. Germline CDR1 and CDR2: FNHDT and SITEND (reference sequence). The covered CDR3 bases are TGTGCCAGCAGTACCAGGGGGCGTTCCTATAATTCGCCC. Protein product: CASSTRGRSYNSP. The whole CDR3 protein is CASSTRGRSYNSPLYF.

This clone has more than one count but fewer than ten. The listed genes are named as in mouse. The read ends 4 residues early relative to the CDR3; the germline J gene fills the gap. The sample holds other DNA sequences that translate to the same CDR3. The chain employs TRBV5 and TRBJ2-3; D is undetermined. The germline V gene has CDR1 LGHNA and CDR2 YNLKQL (reference sequence). The CDR3 contains 15 residues. Trimming took 1 base from V and 0 from J, leaving 8 bases between them. Partial CDR3 DNA: TGTGCCAGCAGCCAAGCGCAGATTAGTGCAGAA. Amino acid sequence: CASSQAQISAE. The complete CDR3 reads CASSQAQISAETLYF.

There are a few counts of this clone. The genes are named according to mouse. The read ends 4 residues early relative to the CDR3; the germline J gene fills the gap. This chain uses TRBV19 with TRBJ2-2; the D gene is possibly TRBD1 (5 bases). The V end was cut by 0 bases, the J end by 5 bases, with 8 bases between. Germline V gene data show CDR1 as FNHDT and CDR2 as SITEND (reference sequence). The CDR3 is 14 residues long. The CDR3: CASSIAGMTGQLYF. Partial CDR3 DNA: TGTGCCAGCAGTATAGCAGGGATGACCGGG. Looking up the rest from reference TRBV19 and TRBJ2-2 gives the full variable domain: GGIITQTPKFLIGQEGQKLTLKCQQNFNHDTMYWYRQDSGKGLRLIYYSITENDLQKGDLSEGYDASREKKSSFSLTVTSAQKNEMAVFLCASSIAGMTGQLYFGEGSKLTVL.

A note on this clone: Genes and germline are mouse. The sequence runs out 4 residues before the end of the CDR3; the remainder is reconstructed from the germline J gene. The rearrangement links TRBV5 to TRBJ1-2, with D tentatively TRBD1 (6 bases). The length of the CDR3 is 14 residues. The V end lost 4 bases, the J end lost 3 bases, and 12 bases lay between the germline ends. Germline CDR1 is LGHNA and CDR2 is YNLKQL (reference sequence). CDR3 region: CASSLEGGYSDYTF. Incomplete CDR3 DNA: TGTGCCAGCAGCCTCGAGGGGGGCTACTCC.

As concerns this clone: Mouse names are used for the genes. CDR3 region: CASSDRGEFSDYTF. CDR3 DNA (partial): TGTGCCAGCAGTGATCGGGGGGAGTTCTCC. The rearrangement joins TRBV13-1 to TRBJ1-2; D is possibly TRBD1 (5 bases). The DNA ends 4 residues before the CDR3 does, and the rest of the CDR3 is filled in from the germline J gene. CDR1 and CDR2 (germline): NSHNY, SYGAGN. The CDR3 extends over 14 amino acids. Trimming took 1 base from V and 4 from J, leaving 11 bases between them.

This clone was observed a few times. Gene names refer to mouse genes. The read stops 4 residues short of the end of the CDR3; the missing end is completed from the germline J gene. The rearrangement links TRBV13-3 to TRBJ2-2; maybe TRBD1 (6 bases). This CDR3 region has 15 residues. V lost 5 bases and J 0 bases, leaving 11 bases between the germline ends. Per germline, CDR1 NNHDY and CDR2 SYVADS. CDR3 DNA, as far as it was read: TGTGCCAGCAGACTCGGGACAACAAACACCGGG. Translated: CASRLGTTNTG. The full CDR3 protein reads CASRLGTTNTGQLYF.

This clone has just a few counts. Genes and germline are mouse. The DNA ends 4 residues before the CDR3 does, and the rest of the CDR3 is filled in from the germline J gene. The chain carries TRBV19 and TRBJ2-1; tentative D call: TRBD2 (7 bases). The germline V gene encodes CDR1 FNHDT and CDR2 SITEND (reference sequence). V lost 3 bases and J lost 6, with 13 bases in between. The CDR3 runs to 14 residues. CDR3 DNA, as far as it was read: TGTGCCAGCAGTAAGGGGGGGGTCTTTGCT. It codes for CASSKGGVFA. The whole CDR3 sequence reads CASSKGGVFAEQFF.

Notes on this clone: Gene and germline names: mouse. The CDR3 goes on 3 residues after the read ends, and that part is filled in from the germline J gene. This sample includes further DNA sequences coding for the same CDR3. V gene TRBV19 combines with J gene TRBJ1-6; tentatively, D is TRBD1 (6 bases). TRBJ1-6 is an ORF; its function is uncertain. Trimming took off 4 bases at V and 4 bases at J, with 12 bases between the two ends. The CDR3 is 15 residues long. In germline, CDR1 is FNHDT, CDR2 SITEND (reference sequence). The CDR3 loop reads CASSRGGAYNSPLYF. CDR3 bases read: TGTGCCAGCAGTCGGGGGGGCGCTTATAATTCGCCC.

This clone was found a few times. Gene labels here are mouse ones. The sequence runs out 4 residues before the end of the CDR3; the remainder is reconstructed from the germline J gene. In the same sample, other DNA sequences code for this CDR3. The V gene is TRBV1, the J gene TRBJ2-1; 7 bases are a match to TRBD2. V gave up 3 bases and J gave up 4 bases; unmatched junction bases: 3. This CDR3 has 14 residues. Germline V gene sequence: CDR1 NSQYPW, CDR2 LRSPGD (reference sequence). The CDR3 bases that were read are TGCACCTGCAGTGCCGGGACTGTTTATGCT. This encodes CTCSAGTVYA. In full, the CDR3 is CTCSAGTVYAEQFF.

This clone showed up just a few times. The gene symbols are mouse symbols. Read data end 4 residues before the CDR3 end; the end is taken from the germline J gene. This rearrangement joins TRBV17 to TRBJ1-1, with TRBD1 identical over 9 bases. The CDR3 covers 14 residues. Trimming cost V 6 bases and J 3 bases; bases outside gene matches: 5. The germline V gene encodes CDR1 MNHDT and CDR2 YYDKIL. The CDR3 loop is CASSRTGEYTEVFF. The DNA read from the CDR3 is TGTGCTAGCAGCAGGACAGGGGAGTACACA.

A note on this clone: Genes here carry mouse names. The CDR3 end is not reached by the read, which stops 4 residues before it; the germline J gene fills it in. The chain couples TRBV1 to TRBJ2-1; 7 bases are shared with TRBD2. Germline lookup yields CDR1 NSQYPW and CDR2 LRSPGD (reference sequence). CDR3 length equals 15 residues. With V trimmed by 3 bases and J by 4 bases, 6 bases remained unmatched. This chain's CDR3 is CTCSAGGGTYAEQFF. The part of the CDR3 DNA that was read is TGCACCTGCAGTGCGGGTGGGGGGACGTATGCT.

This clone was seen more than once but under ten times. Gene names and germline refer to mouse. The read halts 4 residues ahead of the CDR3 end, with the missing end drawn from the germline J gene. Within the sample, other DNA sequences also encode this same CDR3. The V and J genes are TRBV19 and TRBJ2-5, with TRBD1 identical over 8 bases. Germline V gives CDR1 FNHDT, CDR2 SITEND (reference sequence). CDR3 length: 14 residues. The part of the CDR3 DNA that was read is TGTGCCAGCAGTATCCAGGGGGCGCGGGAC. It codes for CASSIQGARD. Given in full, the CDR3 is CASSIQGARDTQYF.

A few counts support this clone. Genes and germline are mouse. The read is 4 residues too short to cover the CDR3 end, so that end is filled in from the germline J gene. The rearrangement links TRBV19 to TRBJ2-7, with TRBD2 matching over 11 bases. Per germline, CDR1 FNHDT and CDR2 SITEND (reference sequence). CDR3 size: 16 residues. Germline trimming cut 4 bases from V and 3 bases from J; bases unmatched to any gene: 9. CDR3 DNA (partial): TGTGCCAGCAGTCCTCGGACTGGGGGGTCTTTCTAT. Encoded protein: CASSPRTGGSFY. The whole CDR3 is CASSPRTGGSFYEQYF.

The table lists this clone with a few counts. Mouse gene names and germline throughout. The sequence runs out 4 residues before the end of the CDR3; the remainder is reconstructed from the germline J gene. J is TRBJ2-7 and V is TRBV1; possible D gene TRBD1, 5 bases. The length of the CDR3 is 14 residues. Germline values: CDR1 NSQYPW, CDR2 LRSPGD (reference sequence). Trimming cost V 1 base and J 2 bases, with 9 bases left between them. CDR3 residues: CTCSAAQGPYEQYF. The sequenced part of the CDR3 DNA is TGCACCTGCAGTGCAGCCCAGGGTCCCTAT.

Comments on this clone: Genes here carry mouse names. The read finishes 4 residues shy of the CDR3 end, and the germline J gene is used to complete it. The chain links TRBV19 to TRBJ2-7, with TRBD1 matching 9 bases. This CDR3 is built from 14 residues. Germline assignment: CDR1 FNHDT and CDR2 SITEND (reference sequence). CDR3 region: CASTPQGAGDEQYF. The CDR3 DNA, read in part, is TGTGCCAGCACCCCACAGGGGGCTGGAGAT.

A remark on this clone: Any gene name here is a mouse gene name. The read finishes 4 residues shy of the CDR3 end, and the germline J gene is used to complete it. The identical CDR3 is also encoded by other nucleotide sequences in the sample. The V and J genes are TRBV31 and TRBJ2-3; 8 nucleotides match TRBD2. CDR1 GKSSPN and CDR2 SITVG come from the germline V gene. The CDR3 runs 14 residues. Trimming took 0 bases from V and 3 from J; bases not matched to a gene: 2. The CDR3 region is CAWSLGGRAETLYF. Partial CDR3 DNA: TGTGCCTGGAGTCTGGGGGGGCGCGCAGAA.

Only a few counts were recorded for this clone. Gene and germline names: mouse. The read halts 4 residues ahead of the CDR3 end, with the missing end drawn from the germline J gene. The chain carries TRBV1 and TRBJ1-2; the match to TRBD1 covers 7 bases. The V gene end was trimmed by 5 bases and the J gene end by 0 bases; junction bases not matched to a gene: 3. CDR3 length equals 14 residues. CDR1 and CDR2 (germline): NSQYPW, LRSPGD (reference sequence). The DNA read from the CDR3 is TGCACCTGCAGTCGGGGACAGACAAACTCC. Protein product: CTCSRGQTNS. The complete CDR3 sequence is CTCSRGQTNSDYTF.

On this clone: The genes and germline here are from mouse. The CDR3 extends 4 residues past the end of the read, so its final part is completed from the germline J gene. The chain is built from TRBV13-3 and TRBJ2-2; TRBD1 aligns across 7 bases. Unmatched junction bases numbered 4, after V lost 5 bases and J lost 3 bases. The CDR3 has 14 residues. Looked up from germline, CDR1 is NNHDY and CDR2 is SYVADS. CDR3 loop: CASRDRAYTGQLYF. The sequenced CDR3 bases are TGTGCCAGCAGAGACAGGGCGTACACCGGG.

This clone appeared many times. Gene names refer to mouse genes. Read data end 4 residues before the CDR3 end; the end is taken from the germline J gene. The J gene is TRBJ2-2, the V gene TRBV13-3; no clear D gene. Germline V lookup: CDR1 NNHDY, CDR2 SYVADS. Trimming removed 1 base from V and 0 bases from J, with 4 bases in between. This CDR3 region has 14 residues. CDR3 residues: CASSDHTNTGQLYF. The sequenced CDR3 bases are TGTGCCAGCAGTGATCACACAAACACCGGG. Together with reference TRBV13-3 and TRBJ2-2, the CDR3 gives the full variable domain: EAAVTQSPRSKVAVTGGKVTLSCHQTNNHDYMYWYRQDTGHGLRLIHYSYVADSTEKGDIPDGYKASRPSQENFSLILELASLSQTAVYFCASSDHTNTGQLYFGEGSKLTVL.

There are a few counts of this clone. Gene names and germline refer to mouse. The read gets to within 4 residues of the CDR3 end, and the germline J gene fills in the rest. The rearrangement links TRBV31 to TRBJ2-3; 8 nucleotides line up with TRBD1. Germline V gene lookup returns CDR1 GKSSPN and CDR2 SITVG. This CDR3 region has 14 residues. V trimming: 2 bases; J trimming: 0 bases; junction bases outside the gene matches: 1. CDR3 bases read: TGTGCCTGGAGTGACAGGGGTAGTGCAGAA. Residues: CAWSDRGSAE. In full, the CDR3 reads CAWSDRGSAETLYF.

Notes on this clone: Mouse names are used for the genes. The CDR3 end falls 4 residues outside the read, so it is completed with the germline J gene. This rearrangement joins TRBV31 to TRBJ2-1; TRBD1 matches at 9 bases. The junction had 0 bases not matched to a gene; V was cut back by 5 bases and J by 1 base. The V gene's germline CDR1 is GKSSPN and CDR2 SITVG. The length of the CDR3 is 13 residues. The CDR3 region is CAWDRGNYAEQFF. The sequenced CDR3 bases are TGTGCCTGGGACAGGGGGAACTATGCT.